This T cell receptor (beta chain) was captured by sequencing in a study of vaccination effects on CD4 cells after COVID-19. This clone occurred once. The antigen remains unidentified. Study-wide findings and caveats: Pronounced clonal contraction occurred in clones induced by infection and by vaccine late after vaccination.

The CDR3 spans 13 residues. Trimming cost V 6 bases and J 4 bases, with 12 bases left between them. Antigen-specific CD4+ T cells were first expanded with viral peptide pools by the ViraFEST assay and only then sequenced. The culture ran for 10 days before CD4+ T cells were isolated. The healthy vaccine recipients, who had no prior SARS-CoV-2 infection, showed negative nucleocapsid antibodies. Measured with immunoSEQ multiplex PCR; TCRdb has only the in-frame clones, and not every one. The profile shows 50,000 or so clones, approximately 79% of them singletons. The rearrangement uses TRBV12-3 or TRBV12-4 and TRBJ1-2, with a possible D match to TRBD1 (5 bases). The TCR comes from a human donor who received a COVID-19 vaccine. Here the sequenced sample was CD4+ T cells from PBMCs cultured with HCoV-OC43 spike peptides, taken before COVID-19 vaccination. The subset: HCoV-OC43 spike overlapping peptide pool stimulation. For the CDR3, the DNA is TGTGCCAGCAGCCCCGGGGGGACCTATGGCTACACCTTC. Translated: CASSPGGTYGYTF.